Following are 26 T cell receptor beta chains from one sample sequenced in a study of T cell repertoires in cytomegalovirus infection. No antigen has been identified for these receptors. TCRdb recomputed calls from the reads with MiXCR, one row per CDR3 protein. The sample lists roughly 340,000 distinct CDR3 sequences, 25% to 30% occurring once. Sample: cultured PBMCs, taken from culture after CMV antigen stimulation. These receptors were collected from a human donor in good health (CMV status not recorded). Some clones in this sample may be carry-over from other donors' samples.

This sequence joins TRBV27 and TRBJ2-5; 8 bases map to TRBD2. The CDR3 runs 14 residues. From germline, CDR1 is MNHEY and CDR2 SMNVEV (reference sequence). The V and J ends lost 4 bases and 0 bases, in that order; junction bases with no gene match: 1. The CDR3 here is CASSSTSDQETQYF. Written as DNA, the CDR3 is TGTGCCAGCAGTTCGACTAGCGACCAAGAGACCCAGTACTTC.

The chain employs TRBV12-3 or TRBV12-4 and TRBJ1-6, with TRBD1 identical over 11 bases. V was pared by 4 bases and J by 10 bases, with 6 bases of the junction left unmatched. CDR3 size: 15 residues. This CDR3 is CASSYRTGGESPLHF. In nucleotides, the CDR3 is TGTGCCAGCAGTTATCGGACAGGGGGCGAATCACCCCTCCACTTT.

The chain couples TRBV12-5 to TRBJ2-5; the match to TRBD1 covers 12 bases. This CDR3 region has 14 residues. Germline V lookup: CDR1 LGHNT, CDR2 FRNRAP. With 5 bases clipped from V and 9 bases from J, the junction kept 7 bases outside the gene matches. As DNA, the CDR3 is TGTGCTAGTGGTCCTGCGGGACAGGGGGCCCCCCAGTACTTC. This codes for CASGPAGQGAPQYF.

The chain carries TRBV6-8 and TRBJ1-2; a possible D gene is TRBD1 (6 bases). In germline, CDR1 is MNHGY, CDR2 SAAAGT. Trimming cost V 6 bases and J 4 bases, with 15 bases left between them. The CDR3 runs to 14 residues. The CDR3 nucleotides are TGTGCCAGCAGAGGGACACTGGGTAGCTATGGCTACACCTTC. Protein sequence: CASRGTLGSYGYTF.

This clonotype was counted a few times. The CDR3 region is CASSPRVAGYNEQFF. CDR3 in DNA: TGTGCCAGTAGTCCCAGGGTAGCAGGATACAATGAGCAGTTCTTC. V usage is TRBV19 and J usage is TRBJ2-1, with D possibly TRBD1 on 5 matching bases. The germline gives CDR1 LNHDA, CDR2 SQIVND (reference sequence). The germline V and J ends were trimmed by 5 bases and 4 bases, with 15 bases remaining between them. The length of the CDR3 is 15 residues.

This chain uses TRBV27 with TRBJ1-2; D may be TRBD1 (6 bases). V lost 5 bases and J 4 bases, leaving 14 bases between the germline ends. The CDR3 extends over 14 amino acids. Germline loops: CDR1 MNHEY, CDR2 SMNVEV (reference sequence). As DNA, the CDR3 is TGTGCCAGCAGTCCCCGACAGGCCCCCTATGGCTACACCTTC. This codes for CASSPRQAPYGYTF.

This clonotype was detected once. The rearrangement links TRBV7-7 to TRBJ2-3; perhaps TRBD2 as D (7 bases). V gave up 5 bases and J gave up 0 bases, with 12 bases separating them. The germline gives CDR1 SSHAT, CDR2 FNYEAQ (reference sequence). The CDR3 totals 15 residues. DNA for the CDR3: TGTGCCAGCAGCCAACAGGGAGGGAGCACAGATACGCAGTATTTT. This sequence encodes CASSQQGGSTDTQYF.

The gene calls are TRBV25-1 and TRBJ1-2, with D possibly being TRBD1 (5 bases). This CDR3 has 18 residues. Germline loops: CDR1 MGHDK, CDR2 SYGVNS. The V and J ends lost 7 bases and 0 bases respectively, with 24 bases between them. This CDR3 reads CASKGGTPRGLTNYGYTF. The CDR3 region has the DNA TGTGCCAGCAAAGGTGGAACGCCGCGGGGCCTCACTAACTATGGCTACACCTTC.

V is TRBV7-2 and J is TRBJ2-7, with 9 bases lining up with TRBD2. The CDR3 contains 15 residues. Germline-derived CDR1 and CDR2 are SGHTA and FQGNSA. V was clipped by 4 bases and J by 5 bases; unmatched bases: 9. As DNA, the CDR3 is TGTGCCAGCAGCTCAAGTGGACTAGCGTACGACGAGCAGTACTTC. It is translated as CASSSSGLAYDEQYF.

V is TRBV5-1 and J is TRBJ2-1, with D tentatively TRBD2 (7 bases). The CDR3 is made up of 17 amino acids. V lost 1 base and J 7 bases, leaving 21 bases between the germline ends. The germline V gene encodes CDR1 SGHRS and CDR2 YFSETQ. The CDR3 nucleotides are TGCGCCAGCAGCTTGTACGAGGGGGGGGGGCCGAGAAATGAGCAGTTCTTC. Its protein product is CASSLYEGGGPRNEQFF.

This clonotype was found a few times. The chain couples TRBV19 to TRBJ2-1, with TRBD2 identical over 7 bases. Germline-derived CDR1 and CDR2 are LNHDA and SQIVND (reference sequence). Trimming at V came to 9 bases and at J to 5 bases, leaving 13 bases not matched to a gene. The CDR3 runs 15 residues. The CDR3 sequence: CASGGWGKVDNEQFF. CDR3 nucleotide sequence: TGTGCCAGCGGGGGGTGGGGCAAGGTGGACAATGAGCAGTTCTTC.

This rearrangement joins TRBV6-1 to TRBJ2-1; 11 bases are shared with TRBD2. The CDR3 contains 18 residues. Germline V gives CDR1 MNHNS, CDR2 SASEGT. V shed 0 bases, J shed 4 bases, and the junction held 8 bases outside the gene matches. DNA for the CDR3: TGTGCCAGCAGTGAAGCGGGTAGTGCTAGCGGGGGGTACAATGAGCAGTTCTTC. Amino acid sequence: CASSEAGSASGGYNEQFF.

The chain combines TRBV7-2 with TRBJ2-1, with 8 bases lining up with TRBD2. CDR3 length equals 13 residues. V shed 5 bases and J 9 bases; nucleotides not matched to a gene: 6. CDR1 SGHTA and CDR2 FQGNSA come from the germline V gene. Here the CDR3 reads CASSPGGAFEQFF. DNA for the CDR3: TGTGCCAGCAGCCCCGGGGGGGCTTTTGAGCAGTTCTTC. Full variable domain (rest looked up from reference TRBV7-2 and TRBJ2-1): GAGVSQSPSNKVTEKGKDVELRCDPISGHTALYWYRQSLGQGLEFLIYFQGNSAPDKSGLPSDRFSAERTGGSVSTLTIQRTQQEDSAVYLCASSPGGAFEQFFGPGTRLTVL.

This clonotype was observed at least ten times. J is TRBJ1-2 and V is TRBV7-6; D possibly corresponds to TRBD1 (5 bases). CDR1 SGHVS and CDR2 FNYEAQ come from the germline V gene. V dropped 1 base and J dropped 5 bases, with 8 bases sitting between them. The CDR3 is 13 residues long. CDR3 nucleotide sequence: TGTGCCAGCAGCTTAGGGGGACTTTATGGCTACACCTTC. Translated: CASSLGGLYGYTF.

The chain has TRBV7-8 and TRBJ1-3; the D is unclear. Trimming shortened V by 7 bases and J by 3 bases, and 16 bases separated the two germline ends. The CDR3 spans 15 residues. Germline CDR1 and CDR2: SGHVS and FQNEAQ. CDR3 region: CASNSGRGIGNTIYF. In DNA form, the CDR3 reads TGTGCCAGCAACAGCGGTCGTGGAATTGGAAACACCATATATTTT.

This clonotype was detected a few times. The chain couples TRBV19 to TRBJ2-1, with 14 bases that match TRBD2. CDR1 is LNHDA and CDR2 is SQIVND in the germline V gene (reference sequence). The ends lost 7 bases at V and 7 bases at J; junction bases unmatched: 9. The length of the CDR3 is 16 residues. CDR3 nucleotide sequence: TGTGCCAGTACCCTGCCGGGACTAGCGGGAGTTAATGAGCAGTTCTTC. This gives the protein CASTLPGLAGVNEQFF.

V and J are TRBV5-6 and TRBJ2-5; D call uncertain. The CDR3 is made up of 11 amino acids. Trimming took 5 bases from V and 9 from J, leaving 11 bases between them. Germline assignment: CDR1 SGHDT and CDR2 YYEEEE. CDR3 sequence (DNA): TGTGCCAGCAGTCAAGGATCGGCCCAGTACTTC. Translating it yields CASSQGSAQYF.

CDR3: CASSEGHPYSNQPQHF. The CDR3 DNA follows: TGTGCCAGCAGTGAGGGACACCCTTATAGCAATCAGCCCCAGCATTTT. The genes are TRBV6-1 and TRBJ1-5, with TRBD1 as a possible D gene (6 bases). CDR1 is MNHNS and CDR2 is SASEGT in the germline V gene. V lost 3 bases to trimming and J lost 0 bases, with 12 bases between them. CDR3 length: 16 residues.

The sample holds a few counts of this clonotype. This chain connects TRBV7-3 to TRBJ2-1, with D unclear. The CDR3 consists of 13 residues. Trimming shortened V by 5 bases and J by 5 bases, and 10 bases separated the two germline ends. Germline loops: CDR1 SGHTA, CDR2 FQGTGA. As DNA, the CDR3 is TGTGCCAGCAGCCAAACAATAGACAATGAGCAGTTCTTC. It is translated as CASSQTIDNEQFF.

The chain employs TRBV12-3 or TRBV12-4 and TRBJ2-2; D is possibly TRBD2 (6 bases). CDR3 length: 14 amino acids. The V end was cut by 8 bases, the J end by 0 bases, with 10 bases between. In DNA form, the CDR3 reads TGTGCCAGCGATACGGGAGCGAACACCGGGGAGCTGTTTTTT. This encodes CASDTGANTGELFF.

The rearrangement links TRBV27 to TRBJ1-5; 9 bases are a match to TRBD1. Losses at the gene ends were 5 bases for V and 4 bases for J; bases not matched to a gene: 6. Germline V gene sequence: CDR1 MNHEY, CDR2 SMNVEV (reference sequence). The CDR3 is 15 amino acids. DNA for the CDR3: TGTGCCAGCAGTCTTGACAGGGGGATGAATCAGCCCCAGCATTTT. Protein product: CASSLDRGMNQPQHF.

The sample holds a few counts of this clonotype. The V call is TRBV5-1, the J call TRBJ1-6; D is unresolved. The CDR3 totals 15 residues. V shed 0 bases and J shed 8 bases, with 12 bases lying between them. Germline V gives CDR1 SGHRS, CDR2 YFSETQ. The CDR3 nucleotides are TGCGCCAGCAGCTTGGGGACCAGTACGGATTCACCCCTCCACTTT. Its protein product is CASSLGTSTDSPLHF.

This clonotype was detected only a few times. This chain connects TRBV5-1 to TRBJ2-7; TRBD2 matches 13 bases. Trimming removed 2 bases from V and 0 bases from J; junction bases left unmatched: 8. From germline, CDR1 is SGHRS and CDR2 YFSETQ. The CDR3 is made up of 18 amino acids. CDR3 sequence: CASSFAAGLAGTSYEQYF. CDR3 in DNA: TGCGCCAGCAGCTTCGCCGCGGGACTAGCGGGGACCTCCTACGAGCAGTACTTC.

The sample holds many counts of this clonotype. The chain combines TRBV5-1 with TRBJ2-5, with TRBD2 identical over 8 bases. The CDR3 runs to 16 residues. Trimming removed 2 bases from V and 5 bases from J; junction bases left unmatched: 11. Germline CDR1 is SGHRS and CDR2 is YFSETQ. In DNA, the CDR3 is TGCGCCAGCAGCTTCTCAAGCGGGAGTGGCCCCGAGACCCAGTACTTC. Amino acids: CASSFSSGSGPETQYF. Combining the CDR3 with reference TRBV5-1 and TRBJ2-5 gives the whole variable domain KAGVTQTPRYLIKTRGQQVTLSCSPISGHRSVSWYQQTPGQGLQFLFEYFSETQRNKGNFPGRFSGRQFSNSRSEMNVSTLELGDSALYLCASSFSSGSGPETQYFGPGTRLLVL.

V usage is TRBV20-1 and J usage is TRBJ1-6, with D possibly being TRBD1 (5 bases). This CDR3 comprises 15 residues. Trimming shortened V by 5 bases and J by 3 bases, and 14 bases separated the two germline ends. CDR1 is DFQATT and CDR2 is SNEGSKA in the germline V gene (reference sequence). This CDR3 is CSAGGPGFYNSPLHF. CDR3 sequence (DNA): TGCAGTGCTGGGGGTCCAGGTTTCTATAATTCACCCCTCCACTTT.

This chain uses TRBV7-9 with TRBJ2-5; D ambiguous. Looked up from germline, CDR1 is SEHNR and CDR2 is FQNEAQ (reference sequence). Trimming removed 4 bases at V and 5 bases at J, with 8 bases between. CDR3 size: 12 residues. The CDR3 DNA reads as TGTGCCAGCAGCTCCCGCTCGGAGACCCAGTACTTC. Translated: CASSSRSETQYF.